The sequence of this TCR beta chain was determined in a study of blood T cell repertoires in COVID-19. Turning to the study itself: PBMCs, B-cell-depleted T cells, or T cells provided the cDNA or gDNA that made up the material.

In the authors' workflow: The authors estimated nucleated cell counts from reference gene primer amplification. The table came from immunoSEQ multiplex PCR; TCRdb's copy has only in-frame clones and leaves some out. That table gives V, J and clone size, and the DNA gave D and trimming. The data contain just over 300,000 clones, around 90% of them singletons. There are 13 residues in the CDR3. V was shortened by 2 bases and J by 3 bases, with 8 bases between the two germline ends. Germline CDR1 MNHEY, CDR2 SMNVEV (reference sequence). What was sequenced was PBMCs or T cells enriched from blood (not recorded which). The sequence came from a woman between 18 and 30 years old with acute COVID-19. The V and J genes are TRBV27 and TRBJ2-7; D uncertain. For the CDR3, the DNA is TGTGCCAGCAGTTTACGGGTGGGCTACGAGCAGTACTTC. As protein: CASSLRVGYEQYF.